This T cell receptor beta chain appears in the sequencing data of a study of T cell clonality in common variable immunodeficiency. This clone appeared many times. The sequenced fragment ends 3 residues before the CDR3 boundary, so the rest is inferred from the germline J gene. Method: immunoSEQ multiplex PCR; TCRdb's copy keeps in-frame clones and lacks some. This repertoire holds about 60,000 clones, and none appear only once. Germline CDR1 SNHLY, CDR2 FYNNEI. This CDR3 comprises 14 residues. The junction had 8 bases not matched to a gene; V was cut back by 5 bases and J by 7 bases. The rearrangement uses TRBV2 and TRBJ2-1; 7 bases match TRBD2. The sample consisted of peripheral blood mononuclear cells. The TCR was taken from a person between 18 and 70 years old in good health. CDR3 protein: CASSWEGRGNEQFF. Partial CDR3 DNA: TGTGCCAGCAGTTGGGAGGGCCGGGGTAATGAG.